The 15 T cell receptor beta chains below come from one sample, sequenced in a study of technical replicates of blood from a few donors (dated by TCRdb to between 2016 and 2019). The method was the immunoSEQ multiplex PCR assay. The clones in this table, taken by TCRdb from immuneACCESS, are in-frame only. Not every clone is retained; where verified, under half of the shortfall comes from an unresolved V gene, and the cause of the rest is unknown. The table for this sample lists under 65,000 clones; 80% to 95% of them were counted only once. Together, the top ten hold approximately 4% of the sample. Material: PBMCs. The receptor set was obtained from a human donor in good health. Some clones in this sample may be carry-over from other donors' samples.

The chain uses TRBV5-6 and TRBJ2-3, with a possible D match to TRBD2 (5 bases). Looked up from germline, CDR1 is SGHDT and CDR2 is YYEEEE. This CDR3 spans 12 amino acids. Trimming shortened V by 0 bases and J by 6 bases, and 5 bases separated the two germline ends. CDR3 sequence: CASSLGGDTQYF. CDR3 nucleotide sequence: TGTGCCAGCAGCTTGGGAGGGGATACGCAGTATTTT. Together with reference TRBV5-6 and TRBJ2-3, the CDR3 gives the full variable domain: DAGVTQSPTHLIKTRGQQVTLRCSPKSGHDTVSWYQQALGQGPQFIFQYYEEEERQRGNFPDRFSGHQFPNYSSELNVNALLLGDSALYLCASSLGGDTQYFGPGTRLTVL.

The chain has TRBV30 and TRBJ1-5; possibly TRBD1 for D (5 bases). V was clipped by 0 bases and J by 5 bases, with 14 bases between them. The CDR3 is 15 residues long. The germline CDR1 and CDR2 sequences are GTSNPN and SVGIG (reference sequence). The CDR3 DNA reads as TGTGCCTGGAGTGTATTGGGGCTTGAACATCAGCCCCAGCATTTT. It encodes CAWSVLGLEHQPQHF.

V and J are TRBV4-3 and TRBJ1-2; D not resolved. The CDR3 loop spans 15 amino acids. V was cut by 0 bases and J by 4 bases, with 12 bases left in between. Germline V gene lookup returns CDR1 LGHNA and CDR2 YSLEER. This CDR3 reads CASSQDWGGFYGYTF. In DNA, the CDR3 is TGCGCCAGCAGCCAAGACTGGGGAGGCTTCTATGGCTACACCTTC.

This clone came up a few times. This chain joins TRBV11-2 and TRBJ2-4; 7 nucleotides line up with TRBD2. Trimming removed 4 bases from V and 1 base from J; junction bases left unmatched: 13. This CDR3 comprises 18 residues. CDR1 is SGHAT and CDR2 is FQNNGV in the germline V gene. This CDR3 is CASSSIEVLRGAKNIQYF. As DNA, the CDR3 is TGTGCCAGCAGCTCGATCGAGGTCCTGCGGGGGGCCAAAAACATTCAGTACTTC.

The chain employs TRBV9 and TRBJ1-2, with unresolved D. Trimming stripped 0 bases from V and 6 bases from J, with 12 bases between. CDR1 SGDLS and CDR2 YYNGEE come from the germline V gene. This CDR3 region has 14 residues. In DNA form, the CDR3 reads TGTGCCAGCAGCGTAGACCCGAGTTCCCATGGCTACACCTTC. Translating gives CASSVDPSSHGYTF.

The chain is built from TRBV29-1 and TRBJ2-3; 13 nucleotides agree with TRBD2. Germline trimming cut 8 bases from V and 5 bases from J; bases unmatched to any gene: 7. The CDR3 totals 14 residues. Germline CDR1 and CDR2: SQVTM and ANQGSEA. CDR3 region: CSPRLAGGGDTQYF. The CDR3 bases are TGCAGCCCCAGACTAGCGGGGGGTGGAGATACGCAGTATTTT.

This chain connects TRBV7-9 to TRBJ2-1, with 9 bases that match TRBD2. The trim removed 5 bases at V and 4 bases at J, leaving 6 bases unmatched. The germline gives CDR1 SEHNR, CDR2 FQNEAQ (reference sequence). The CDR3 consists of 15 residues. The CDR3, as DNA: TGTGCCAGCAGCATCAGCGGGGGGCATTACAATGAGCAGTTCTTC. Translating gives CASSISGGHYNEQFF.

The chain joins TRBV4-1 to TRBJ2-1; a possible D gene is TRBD2 (5 bases). Trimming took 3 bases from V and 10 from J, leaving 10 bases between them. CDR3 size: 12 residues. Germline CDR1 reads MGHRA; CDR2 reads YSYEKL. CDR3 sequence reads: CASSQPGMEQFF. Written as DNA, the CDR3 is TGCGCCAGCAGCCAGCCCGGGATGGAGCAGTTCTTC.

This chain joins TRBV19 and TRBJ1-2; D is undetermined. The germline CDR1 and CDR2 sequences are LNHDA and SQIVND (reference sequence). CDR3 length: 14 amino acids. V dropped 7 bases and J dropped 1 base, with 13 bases sitting between them. CDR3 nucleotides: TGTGCCAGTAATTCCCGTGTAGATAACTATGGCTACACCTTC. Encoded protein: CASNSRVDNYGYTF.

The chain couples TRBV5-4 to TRBJ2-3; D gene unclear. Trimming shortened V by 2 bases and J by 5 bases, and 3 bases separated the two germline ends. The CDR3 is 11 amino acids. CDR1 is SGHNT and CDR2 is YYREEE in the germline V gene (reference sequence). Here the CDR3 reads CASSFGDTQYF. In nucleotides, the CDR3 is TGTGCCAGCAGCTTCGGAGATACGCAGTATTTT.

The chain uses TRBV27 and TRBJ1-2; 8 bases map to TRBD1. CDR1 is MNHEY and CDR2 is SMNVEV in the germline V gene (reference sequence). After removal of 5 bases from V and 7 bases from J, the junction contained 12 bases not matched to a gene. The CDR3 is 15 amino acids. CDR3 residues: CASSPRQGRVGGYTF. The CDR3 DNA reads TGTGCCAGCAGTCCCCGACAGGGGAGGGTCGGTGGCTACACCTTC.

The rearrangement joins TRBV7-2 to TRBJ1-6, with a possible D match to TRBD1 (6 bases). The V and J ends lost 1 base and 6 bases respectively, with 10 bases between them. CDR1 and CDR2 (germline): SGHTA, FQGNSA. CDR3 length: 15 residues. This CDR3 reads CASSLVTGTNSPLHF. The CDR3 bases are TGTGCCAGCAGCTTAGTTACAGGGACTAATTCACCCCTCCACTTT.

This rearrangement joins TRBV5-5 to TRBJ1-2, with 8 bases identical to TRBD1. In germline, CDR1 is SGHKS, CDR2 YYEKEE (reference sequence). V shed 0 bases and J 4 bases; nucleotides not matched to a gene: 2. This CDR3 is 14 amino acids long. The CDR3 is CASSLAGGAYGYTF. The CDR3 DNA reads as TGTGCCAGCAGCTTGGCAGGGGGCGCCTATGGCTACACCTTC.

J is TRBJ1-1 and V is TRBV7-3; D is unclear. V lost 5 bases and J 3 bases, leaving 10 bases between the germline ends. Germline V gene data show CDR1 as SGHTA and CDR2 as FQGTGA. The CDR3 consists of 13 residues. CDR3 bases: TGTGCCAGCAGCCCCGACACCGACACTGAAGCTTTCTTT. Translated, it gives CASSPDTDTEAFF.

The rearrangement uses TRBV9 and TRBJ2-1, with 15 bases identical to TRBD2. This CDR3 has 13 amino acids. Germline V gene lookup returns CDR1 SGDLS and CDR2 YYNGEE. Trimming removed 3 bases from V and 12 bases from J; junction bases left unmatched: 1. CDR3 loop: CASSGGLAGGQFF. The CDR3 nucleotides read TGTGCCAGCAGCGGGGGACTAGCGGGAGGGCAGTTCTTC.